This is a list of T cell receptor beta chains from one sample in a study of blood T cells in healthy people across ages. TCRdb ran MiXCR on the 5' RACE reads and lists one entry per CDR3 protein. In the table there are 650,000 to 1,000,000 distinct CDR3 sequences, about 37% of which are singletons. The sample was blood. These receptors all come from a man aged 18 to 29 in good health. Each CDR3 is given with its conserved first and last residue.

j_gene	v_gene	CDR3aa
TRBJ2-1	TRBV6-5	CASSYSIKRFNEQFF
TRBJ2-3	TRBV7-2	CASSLGVFGTDTQYF
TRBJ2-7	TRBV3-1	CASSQARGLPYEQYF
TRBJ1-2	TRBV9	CASSAGGQGYGHTF
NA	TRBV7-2	CASSLNPTGTGLETQYF
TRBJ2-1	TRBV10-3	CAILHNWDNEQFF
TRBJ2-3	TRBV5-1	CASSPLPSDTQYF
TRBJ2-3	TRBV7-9	CASSLMQTTDTQYF
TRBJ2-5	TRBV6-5	CASSLRGTTRNEQYF
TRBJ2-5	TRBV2	CASSRMGSRGETQYF
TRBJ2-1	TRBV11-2	CASSDPQGPSGTQFF
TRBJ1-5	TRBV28	CATIQGGDQPQHF
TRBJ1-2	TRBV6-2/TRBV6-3	CASSTFQGFEVDYGYTF
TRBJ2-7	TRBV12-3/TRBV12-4	CASSLVVTGDYYEQYF
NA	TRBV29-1	CSVSRRTGYEQYF
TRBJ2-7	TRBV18	CASSPSGHSYEQYF
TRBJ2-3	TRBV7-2	CASSFQGPISTDTQYF
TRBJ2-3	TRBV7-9	CSSSSVTDTQYF
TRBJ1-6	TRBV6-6	CASRIQRDNSPLHF
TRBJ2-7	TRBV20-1	CSARDGAGSQNEQYF
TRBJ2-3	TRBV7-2	CASSRAPSSTDTQYF
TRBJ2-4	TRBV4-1	CASSQDQAQYF
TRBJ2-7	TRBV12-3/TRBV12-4	CASSPKGGPYEQYF
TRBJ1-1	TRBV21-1	CASSKVRRRIGDTEAFF
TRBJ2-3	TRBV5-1	CASSVTSSTDTQYF
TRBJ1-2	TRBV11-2	CASSSAGTINYGYTF
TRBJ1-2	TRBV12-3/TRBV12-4	CASSPSLLGGYTF
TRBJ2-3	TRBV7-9	CASSSPGKNTQYF
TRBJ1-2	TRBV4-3	CASSQDWGLGGYTF
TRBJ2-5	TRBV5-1	CASSLESSSDEQYF
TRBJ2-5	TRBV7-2	CASSPIEGVRPGNEQYF
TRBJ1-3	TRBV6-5	CASSYSRGPGNTIYF
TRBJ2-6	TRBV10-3	CAIKTSEVPFSGANVLTF
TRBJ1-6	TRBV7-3	CASSEHNPHSYNSPLHF
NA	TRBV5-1	CASSLETAYNEQYF
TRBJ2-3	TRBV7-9	CASSPGLAGDLTDTQYF
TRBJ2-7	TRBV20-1	CSARYLGEQYF
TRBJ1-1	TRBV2	CASSESFGTNTEAFF
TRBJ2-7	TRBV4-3	CASSREVGHEQYF
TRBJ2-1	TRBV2	CASTSYNEQFF